The rows below give T cell receptor beta chains drawn from one sample of a study of blood T cell repertoires in COVID-19. Profiling relied on immunoSEQ multiplex PCR, and the TCRdb table lists in-frame clones only, not all of them. The profile shows about 480,000 clones, 70% to 90% of them singletons. Input material: PBMCs or T cells enriched from blood (not recorded which). The receptors derive from a woman aged 40 to 55 who had recovered from COVID-19. Both conserved end residues are part of each CDR3. The D gene is left open where the match is weak. Size is omitted from some rows. Given values are once, few, many or a class for expanded clones.

d_gene | abundance | len | j_gene | v_gene | CDR3nt | CDR3aa
- | - | 15 | TRBJ1-1 | TRBV11-3 | TGTGCCAGCAGCTTATCCGCGTTAGCGGGGGGTGAAGCTTTCTTT | CASSLSALAGGEAFF
TRBD1 | - | 16 | TRBJ1-6 | TRBV9 | TGTGCCAGCAGCGTAAGGGACAGAAACTATAATTCACCCCTCCACTTT | CASSVRDRNYNSPLHF
TRBD1 | - | 15 | TRBJ1-5 | TRBV5-6 | TGTGCCAGCAGCCGCCGGGACAGGGGCGGTCAGCCCCAGCATTTT | CASSRRDRGGQPQHF
- | - | 17 | TRBJ1-6 | TRBV2 | TGTGCCAGCAGTGTGTCGGGGAGGAGCTCCTATAATTCACCCCTCCACTTT | CASSVSGRSSYNSPLHF
- | - | 12 | TRBJ1-1 | TRBV6-2/TRBV6-3 | TGTGCCAGCAGTTACGACAGATACGAAGCTTTCTTT | CASSYDRYEAFF
- | - | 12 | TRBJ2-1 | TRBV7-9 | TGTGCCAGCAGCTTATGGCCAAATGAGCAGTTCTTC | CASSLWPNEQFF
- | - | 13 | TRBJ1-2 | TRBV12-3/TRBV12-4 | TGTGCCAGCAGTGGGGGGGGCCGCTATGGCTACACCTTC | CASSGGGRYGYTF
- | once | 16 | TRBJ2-5 | TRBV7-2 | TGTGCCAGCAGCTTATTGGGCAGGGAAAACCAAGAGACCCAGTACTTC | CASSLLGRENQETQYF
TRBD2 | - | 17 | TRBJ2-1 | TRBV5-4 | TGTGCCAGCAGCCCGGGACTAGCGGGAGGGTCCTACAATGAGCAGTTCTTC | CASSPGLAGGSYNEQFF
- | - | 14 | TRBJ1-1 | TRBV27 | TGTGCCAGCAGTTTAACCAGGGAGAACACTGAAGCTTTCTTT | CASSLTRENTEAFF
- | - | 19 | TRBJ1-4 | TRBV10-1 | TGCGCCAGCAGTGAGTCAAGGACAGTATTGGACGACCCTAATGAAAAACTGTTTTTT | CASSESRTVLDDPNEKLFF
- | - | 12 | TRBJ1-1 | TRBV6-5 | TGTGCCAGCACAAACAGGGCGACTGAAGCTTTCTTT | CASTNRATEAFF
- | - | 14 | TRBJ2-5 | TRBV7-9 | TGTGCCAGCAGCTTAGGTAGTTTTCAAGAGACCCAGTACTTC | CASSLGSFQETQYF
TRBD1 | - | 14 | TRBJ1-2 | TRBV28 | TGTGCCAGCAGTTACTCGCAGGGGGGCTATGGCTACACCTTC | CASSYSQGGYGYTF
- | - | 13 | TRBJ2-1 | TRBV6-5 | TGTGCCAGCAGTCAGGGTTCCTACAATGAGCAGTTCTTC | CASSQGSYNEQFF
- | - | 15 | TRBJ2-3 | TRBV25-1 | TGTGCCAGCAGCCGAGACAGCTCCTCCACAGATACGCAGTATTTT | CASSRDSSSTDTQYF
TRBD1 | - | 15 | TRBJ1-6 | TRBV7-9 | TGTGCCAGCAGCCCCGGACAGGGTTTTAATTCACCCCTCCACTTT | CASSPGQGFNSPLHF
- | - | 14 | TRBJ2-2 | TRBV7-9 | TGTGCCAGCAGCCATACAAGTAACACCGGGGAGCTGTTTTTT | CASSHTSNTGELFF
TRBD1 | - | 13 | TRBJ2-3 | TRBV30 | TGTGCCTGGGTGGGACAGAGGACAGATACGCAGTATTTT | CAWVGQRTDTQYF
- | - | 13 | TRBJ2-7 | TRBV11-2 | TGTGCCAGCAGCATTAGTACAGGCTACGAGCAGTACTTC | CASSISTGYEQYF
TRBD2 | few | 16 | TRBJ2-3 | TRBV2 | TGTGCCAGCAGGGAACTGACTAGCGGGATAGCAGATACGCAGTATTTT | CASRELTSGIADTQYF
- | - | 14 | TRBJ2-7 | TRBV5-6 | TGTGCCAGCAGCTTTGGCCCCCTCTCCTACGAGCAGTACTTC | CASSFGPLSYEQYF
- | - | 14 | TRBJ2-4 | TRBV4-1 | TGCGCCAGCAGCCAAGATCAGGTCTTGAACATTCAGTACTTC | CASSQDQVLNIQYF
- | - | 16 | TRBJ1-4 | TRBV11-3 | TGTGCCAGCAGCCGTAATGAGGGAGCAACTAATGAAAAACTGTTTTTT | CASSRNEGATNEKLFF
- | once | 14 | TRBJ1-1 | TRBV2 | TGTGCCAGCAGTGAAAAAACCGGGAAGACTGAAGCTTTCTTT | CASSEKTGKTEAFF
TRBD1 | - | 14 | TRBJ1-1 | TRBV5-4 | TGTGCCAGCAGCGAGGGACAGCCGAACACTGAAGCTTTCTTT | CASSEGQPNTEAFF